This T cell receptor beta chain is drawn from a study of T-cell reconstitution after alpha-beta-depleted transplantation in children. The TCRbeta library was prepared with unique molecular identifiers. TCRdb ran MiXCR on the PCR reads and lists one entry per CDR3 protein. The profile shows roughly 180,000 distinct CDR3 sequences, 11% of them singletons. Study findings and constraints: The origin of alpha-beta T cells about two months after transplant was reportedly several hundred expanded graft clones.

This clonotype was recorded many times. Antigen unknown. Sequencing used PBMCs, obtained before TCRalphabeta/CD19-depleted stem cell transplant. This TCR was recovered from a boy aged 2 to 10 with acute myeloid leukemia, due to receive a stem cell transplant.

CDR3 coding DNA: TGTGCCAGCAGCTTAAGGACGGAGGACCCTAACTATGGCTACACCTTC. This codes for CASSLRTEDPNYGYTF. The V gene is TRBV7-9, the J gene TRBJ1-2; D gene unclear. The CDR3 loop spans 16 amino acids. V lost 2 bases and J lost 0, with 13 bases in between. The germline V gene has CDR1 SEHNR and CDR2 FQNEAQ (reference sequence). Drawing the rest from reference TRBV7-9 and TRBJ1-2, the complete variable domain is DTGVSQNPRHKITKRGQNVTFRCDPISEHNRLYWYRQTLGQGPEFLTYFQNEAQLEKSRLLSDRFSAERPKGSFSTLEIQRTEQGDSAMYLCASSLRTEDPNYGYTFGSGTRLTVV.